Below are 20 T cell receptor beta chains sequenced from a single sample in a study of T-cell reconstitution after alpha-beta-depleted transplantation in children. Library preparation (for TCRbeta) was performed with unique molecular identifiers. TCRdb reprocessed the PCR reads with MiXCR, giving one entry per CDR3 protein. The sample includes 540,000 or so distinct CDR3 sequences, roughly 24% of them seen just once. Material: PBMCs, mostly from graft donor cells, obtained 360 days after TCRalphabeta/CD19-depleted stem cell transplant. Receptor source: a boy in the first two years of life who had a stem cell transplant for acute myeloid leukemia, so the T cells may come from the graft donor.

This chain joins TRBV5-5 and TRBJ2-2; no firm D call. Germline lookup yields CDR1 SGHKS and CDR2 YYEKEE (reference sequence). The CDR3 runs to 14 residues. The V end lost 0 bases, the J end lost 9 bases, and 12 bases lay between the germline ends. This CDR3 is CASSLEAGLWELFF. The CDR3 nucleotides read TGTGCCAGCAGCTTGGAGGCAGGTCTCTGGGAGCTGTTTTTT.

This clonotype was recorded at least ten times. The rearrangement uses TRBV13 and TRBJ2-1; TRBD2 agrees at 8 bases. V shed 7 bases, J shed 6 bases, and the junction held 11 bases outside the gene matches. The germline V gene encodes CDR1 PRHDT and CDR2 FYEKMQ (reference sequence). The CDR3 consists of 15 residues. The CDR3 nucleotides are TGTGCCAGCAACCTATTTAGCGGGGTCATCAATGAGCAGTTCTTC. Protein sequence: CASNLFSGVINEQFF.

This clonotype has at least ten counts. The chain carries TRBV20-1 and TRBJ2-1; 12 bases are shared with TRBD2. This CDR3 has 17 amino acids. In germline, CDR1 is DFQATT, CDR2 SNEGSKA (reference sequence). Trimming at V came to 1 base and at J to 0 bases, leaving 4 bases not matched to a gene. CDR3 bases: TGCAGTGCTAGAGTTACTAGCGGGGGGAGCTCCTACAATGAGCAGTTCTTC. Translating gives CSARVTSGGSSYNEQFF.

This clonotype was detected a few times. V usage is TRBV20-1 and J usage is TRBJ1-1; D call uncertain. In germline, CDR1 is DFQATT, CDR2 SNEGSKA (reference sequence). This CDR3 contains 13 residues. V dropped 3 bases and J dropped 1 base, with 9 bases sitting between them. Here the CDR3 DNA reads TGCAGTGCTAGGCGGAGGTCGAACACTGAAGCTTTCTTT. As protein: CSARRRSNTEAFF.

The V and J genes are TRBV12-3 or TRBV12-4 and TRBJ2-5; 7 nucleotides agree with TRBD1. The CDR3 totals 17 residues. V dropped 5 bases and J dropped 0; count of bases not matched to a gene: 12. The CDR3 nucleotides read TGTGCCAGCAGTCGTAGAGACAGGGAATCATACCAAGAGACCCAGTACTTC. The encoded protein is CASSRRDRESYQETQYF.

This clonotype was found many times. CDR3 in DNA: TGTGCCAGCAGTGAATCGACCCCGAACACTGAAGCTTTCTTT. This translates into CASSESTPNTEAFF. The rearrangement links TRBV12-3 or TRBV12-4 to TRBJ1-1, with D uncertain. The germline V and J ends were trimmed by 5 bases and 1 base, with 11 bases remaining between them. This CDR3 contains 14 residues.

The genes are TRBV12-3 or TRBV12-4 and TRBJ1-6, with D possibly matching TRBD1 (6 bases). This CDR3 contains 14 residues. Deletions cut 8 bases from V and 0 bases from J, with 8 bases between. The CDR3 loop reads CASGRGSYNSPLHF. In nucleotides, the CDR3 is TGTGCCAGCGGCAGGGGCTCCTATAATTCACCCCTCCACTTT.

Written as DNA, the CDR3 is TGTGCCAGCAGTAACCTGGGACAGGGGGCAAGGGAGCAGTTCTTC. The encoded protein is CASSNLGQGAREQFF. The V and J genes are TRBV6-2 or TRBV6-3 and TRBJ2-1; TRBD1 agrees at 12 bases. Trimming at V came to 5 bases and at J to 10 bases, leaving 9 bases not matched to a gene. The CDR3 is made up of 15 amino acids. Looked up from germline, CDR1 is MNHEY and CDR2 is SVGEGT.

This clonotype was detected ten times or more. The CDR3 sequence is CASSSYVTNTEAFF. The CDR3 region has the DNA TGTGCCAGCAGCTCTTACGTGACTAACACTGAAGCTTTCTTT. This chain links TRBV7-9 with TRBJ1-1; no definite D call. V lost 4 bases to trimming and J lost 2 bases, with 11 bases between them. The CDR3 contains 14 residues. In germline, CDR1 is SEHNR, CDR2 FQNEAQ (reference sequence).

This clonotype has ten or more counts. The J gene is TRBJ1-1, the V gene TRBV29-1; weak D call: TRBD1 (6 bases). The CDR3 covers 13 residues. Trimming removed 4 bases at V and 0 bases at J, with 9 bases between. Germline V gene data show CDR1 as SQVTM and CDR2 as ANQGSEA. This CDR3 is CSVAGALNTEAFF. CDR3 nucleotides: TGCAGCGTTGCAGGGGCCCTGAACACTGAAGCTTTCTTT.

This clonotype was seen at least ten times. This chain uses TRBV12-3 or TRBV12-4 with TRBJ2-1; 8 nucleotides line up with TRBD2. The CDR3 contains 13 residues. Unmatched junction bases numbered 1, after V lost 4 bases and J lost 5 bases. CDR3 bases: TGTGCCAGCAGTTGGACTAGCAACAATGAGCAGTTCTTC. Its translation: CASSWTSNNEQFF.

CDR3 DNA: TGTGCCAGCAGCGCAAGGGCCCCAAGTCGAGATACGCAGTATTTT. Residues: CASSARAPSRDTQYF. The rearrangement links TRBV25-1 to TRBJ2-3; no firm D call. V was pared by 6 bases and J by 5 bases, with 18 bases between. Per the germline V gene, CDR1 is MGHDK and CDR2 is SYGVNS. CDR3 length: 15 residues.

There are a few counts of this clonotype. The chain joins TRBV5-8 to TRBJ1-1, with D possibly being TRBD1 (6 bases). The V gene lost 4 bases and the J gene lost 4 bases, with 14 bases spanning the gap. Germline-derived CDR1 and CDR2 are SGHTS and YDEGEE. The CDR3 totals 14 residues. DNA of the CDR3: TGTGCCAGCAGCACGGACCAGGGGAGCACTGAAGCTTTCTTT. Protein product: CASSTDQGSTEAFF.

The chain employs TRBV28 and TRBJ2-7; 7 nucleotides agree with TRBD2. In germline, CDR1 is MDHEN, CDR2 SYDVKM. This CDR3 has 11 amino acids. V shed 8 bases, J shed 2 bases, and the junction held 0 bases outside the gene matches. The CDR3 protein is CASGRAYEQYF. The CDR3 DNA is TGTGCCAGCGGGAGGGCCTACGAGCAGTACTTC.

This clonotype came up a few times. This chain uses TRBV12-3 or TRBV12-4 with TRBJ2-1; TRBD1 matches 9 bases. V lost 3 bases, J lost 3 bases, and 3 bases stayed unmatched. CDR3 length equals 15 residues. CDR3 region: CASSFGQGYYNEQFF. CDR3 nucleotides: TGTGCCAGCAGTTTTGGACAGGGGTACTACAATGAGCAGTTCTTC.

This clonotype has ten or more counts. The J gene is TRBJ2-3, the V gene TRBV3-1; D is tentatively TRBD1 or TRBD2 (5 bases each). The CDR3 extends over 16 amino acids. Per the germline V gene, CDR1 is LGHDT and CDR2 is YNNKEL (reference sequence). The germline V and J ends were trimmed by 5 bases and 2 bases, with 17 bases remaining between them. The CDR3 protein is CASSVQGTVVTDTQYF. CDR3 DNA: TGTGCCAGCAGCGTACAAGGGACGGTGGTCACAGATACGCAGTATTTT.

This chain connects TRBV12-3 or TRBV12-4 to TRBJ1-4; TRBD1 might be the D (5 bases). The CDR3 sequence is 15 residues long. The V and J ends lost 2 bases and 5 bases respectively, with 12 bases between them. CDR3 amino acids: CASSLPGQANEKLFF. For the CDR3, the DNA is TGTGCCAGCAGTTTACCGGGGCAGGCGAATGAAAAACTGTTTTTT.

Details on this clonotype: The junction differs from germline at one of its ends, possibly a read error. J is TRBJ2-5 and V is TRBV7-8; D unclear. The CDR3 is 12 residues long. In germline, CDR1 is SGHVS, CDR2 FQNEAQ. DNA for the CDR3: TGTGCCAGCAGCTTTCCCCAAGGGACCCAGTACTTC. Its protein product is CASSFPQGTQYF.

This clonotype was seen many times. The chain carries TRBV5-4 and TRBJ1-2, with no clear D. Germline assignment: CDR1 SGHNT and CDR2 YYREEE (reference sequence). Trimming left V 0 bases short and J 8 bases short, with 11 bases between. The CDR3 runs 13 residues. The CDR3 is CASSLVGESGYTF. The CDR3 DNA reads as TGTGCCAGCAGCTTGGTAGGAGAATCCGGCTACACCTTC.

This clonotype was picked up many times. The rearrangement joins TRBV29-1 to TRBJ2-1, with 9 bases matching TRBD1. In germline, CDR1 is SQVTM, CDR2 ANQGSEA. The CDR3 runs to 14 residues. V gave up 2 bases and J gave up 7 bases; unmatched junction bases: 6. CDR3 protein: CSVEPAGQGNEQFF. Here the CDR3 DNA reads TGCAGCGTTGAACCCGCGGGACAGGGAAATGAGCAGTTCTTC.